The rows below give T cell receptor beta chains drawn from one sample of a study of shared clonotypes between healthy human individuals. Here immunoSEQ multiplex PCR was the method, and the copy in TCRdb shows in-frame clones only, minus some. The sample shows some 2.1 million clones, 95% of them seen only once. The sequencing input was naive CD4+ T cells sorted from blood. The receptors come from a man in his late teens or twenties in good health. Both conserved end residues are part of each CDR3. A D gene is named only where the DNA matches it firmly. Clone size appears in some rows only: once, few, many, or a class for an expanded clone.

j_call,clone_size,d_call,v_call,cdr3_nt,cdr3_aa
TRBJ2-1,-,-,TRBV6-6,TGTGTCAGCGGAGGTGGGAATGAGCAGTTCTTC,CVSGGGNEQFF
TRBJ2-1,-,TRBD2,TRBV10-3,TGTGCCATCAGTGAGTCTCGACTAGCGGGAGTCAATGAGCAGTTCTTC,CAISESRLAGVNEQFF
TRBJ2-3,-,TRBD1,TRBV10-3,TGTGCCATCAGTTTGTTATCCGGGACAGGGGGCACAGATACGCAGTATTTT,CAISLLSGTGGTDTQYF
TRBJ2-1,-,-,TRBV11-2,TGTGCCAGCAGCACCGGCGGGAAGAGCTCCTACAATGAGCAGTTCTTC,CASSTGGKSSYNEQFF
TRBJ2-7,-,TRBD1,TRBV6-7,TGTGCCAGCAGTTACTCGAGAAACCGGGACAGGGGGCCCGGGTCTGACGAGCAGTACTTC,CASSYSRNRDRGPGSDEQYF
TRBJ2-1,-,-,TRBV7-2,TGTGCCAGCAGCTTAGCGCCGGGACTCTACAATGAGCAGTTCTTC,CASSLAPGLYNEQFF
TRBJ2-6,-,-,TRBV7-6,TGTGCCAGCAGCTTAACCAGCAGCTCTGGGGCCAACGTCCTGACTTTC,CASSLTSSSGANVLTF
TRBJ2-5,-,-,TRBV29-1,TGCAGCGTTGGAGCGGCGGGGAAGACCCAGTACTTC,CSVGAAGKTQYF
TRBJ2-3,once,TRBD2,TRBV7-8,TGTGCCAGCAGCCCCTATACTAGCGGGACAGATACGCAGTATTTT,CASSPYTSGTDTQYF
TRBJ2-3,-,TRBD2,TRBV10-2,TGCGCCAGCAGACCAGCGGGAGGGACGGATACGCAGTATTTT,CASRPAGGTDTQYF
TRBJ1-1,-,TRBD1,TRBV4-1,TGCGCCAGCAGGTGGACAGGGGACACTGAAGCTTTCTTT,CASRWTGDTEAFF
TRBJ2-1,-,TRBD2,TRBV2,TGTGCCACCCTCCCTAGCGGGATGGTTTACAATGAGCAGTTCTTC,CATLPSGMVYNEQFF
TRBJ1-6,-,-,TRBV7-3,TGTGCCAGCAGCCAAGACAGCTATAATTCACCCCTCCACTTT,CASSQDSYNSPLHF
TRBJ2-7,once,-,TRBV18,TGTGCCAGCTCACTAGCCGGGACACCTTCCTACGAGCAGTACTTC,CASSLAGTPSYEQYF
TRBJ1-1,-,-,TRBV7-2,TGTGCCAGCAGCCTCGGACAGAACACTGAAGCTTTCTTT,CASSLGQNTEAFF
TRBJ1-6,once,TRBD1,TRBV5-4,TGTGCCAGCAGCTTGGTCGCACTGCAGGGGGCGACGGGGTCACCCCTCCACTTT,CASSLVALQGATGSPLHF
TRBJ2-3,-,TRBD2,TRBV29-1,TGCAGCGTTGAAAGGCTAGCGGGGGCCGTGTGGGATACGCAGTATTTT,CSVERLAGAVWDTQYF
TRBJ2-7,few,-,TRBV2,TGTGCCAGCATTGGCAGGGCGACCGAGCAGTACTTC,CASIGRATEQYF
TRBJ2-3,-,-,TRBV4-1,TGCGCCAGCAGCCAAGTCCCAGGGCTGCGCACAGATACGCAGTATTTT,CASSQVPGLRTDTQYF
TRBJ2-2,-,-,TRBV15,TGTGCCACCAGCAGTCTGGACCGGGACACCGGGGAGCTGTTTTTT,CATSSLDRDTGELFF
TRBJ2-7,-,-,TRBV11-2,TGTGCCAGCAGCTTTAGCATGGAGCAGTACTTC,CASSFSMEQYF
TRBJ1-3,-,-,TRBV5-1,TGCGCCAGCAGCTTGAGCAGCCTGACTGGAAACACCATATATTTT,CASSLSSLTGNTIYF
TRBJ2-5,-,TRBD1,TRBV6-6,TGTGCCAGCAGTCCTACAGGGGGTGGCGAGACCCAGTACTTC,CASSPTGGGETQYF
TRBJ1-1,few,-,TRBV2,TGTGCCAGCAGTGAAGCAGTTAAAGCTTTCTTT,CASSEAVKAFF
TRBJ2-1,-,TRBD2,TRBV5-1,TGCGCCAGCAGCTTCGGGGCGGGGGAAAACAATGAGCAGTTCTTC,CASSFGAGENNEQFF
TRBJ2-7,-,TRBD2,TRBV6-1,TGTGCCAGCAGGCCCTTAGCGGGGGGGCACGAGCAGTACTTC,CASRPLAGGHEQYF
TRBJ2-2,-,-,TRBV6-5,TGTGCCAGCAGTCGGGGTGCTGGGGAGCTGTTTTTT,CASSRGAGELFF
TRBJ2-7,-,-,TRBV6-5,TGTGCCAGCAGTTACGACAGATCAGGCGGGTACGAGCAGTACTTC,CASSYDRSGGYEQYF
TRBJ2-7,once,-,TRBV7-2,TGTGCCAGCAGCTTAGACACAGGGCGCAACGAGCAGTACTTC,CASSLDTGRNEQYF
TRBJ2-7,-,-,TRBV2,TGTGCCAGCACGAGGGAACTAAGCTCCTACGAGCAGTACTTC,CASTRELSSYEQYF
TRBJ1-2,many,TRBD1,TRBV4-1,TGCGCCAGCAGCCAACCGACAGGGACCGGAGGTGGCTACACCTTC,CASSQPTGTGGGYTF
TRBJ2-2,-,-,TRBV11-2,TGTGCCAGCAGCTTTTGGGGGCCCGGGGAGCTGTTTTTT,CASSFWGPGELFF
TRBJ2-2,-,-,TRBV30,TGTGCCTGGAGTGTACGAGTGGCGAGCCTGACCGGGGAGCTGTTTTTT,CAWSVRVASLTGELFF
TRBJ2-5,-,-,TRBV7-7,TGTGCTAGCAGCTTATATGGAGAGACCCAGTACTTC,CASSLYGETQYF
TRBJ2-2,-,TRBD2,TRBV4-2,TGTGCCAGCAGCCAAGAGTCTAGCGGGGTCACCGGGGAGCTGTTTTTT,CASSQESSGVTGELFF
TRBJ1-6,-,-,TRBV15,TGTGCCACCAGCAGAGTGGACCTCGATAATTCACCCCTCCACTTT,CATSRVDLDNSPLHF
TRBJ1-1,-,-,TRBV30,TGTGCCTGGGGGAGGCTGGACGGTGAAGCTTTCTTT,CAWGRLDGEAFF
TRBJ2-7,-,TRBD2,TRBV30,TGTGCCTGGAGTGAACAACTAGCGGGAGACGAGCAGTACTTC,CAWSEQLAGDEQYF
TRBJ1-5,once,-,TRBV7-9,TGTGCCAGCAGCAAAGGGGTTCTTAATCAGCCCCAGCATTTT,CASSKGVLNQPQHF
TRBJ1-5,-,TRBD1,TRBV2,TGTGCCAGCAGTGAAATGGGGGGACAGGGTCCAAATCAGCCCCAGCATTTT,CASSEMGGQGPNQPQHF
TRBJ2-3,-,-,TRBV7-6,TGTGCCAGCAGCTCCCTTCAGGGGACGCAGTATTTT,CASSSLQGTQYF
TRBJ2-7,-,-,TRBV28,TGTGCCAGCAGTCAAAGCACCTACGAGCAGTACTTC,CASSQSTYEQYF
TRBJ1-5,-,-,TRBV28,TGTGCCAGCAGTTTATTTCCCGCGCCAGGGGATCAGCCCCAGCATTTT,CASSLFPAPGDQPQHF
TRBJ2-2,-,TRBD2,TRBV5-1,TGCGCCAGCAGCTTCTCTTCTCTAGCGGGGAAGGGGGAGCTGTTTTTT,CASSFSSLAGKGELFF
TRBJ2-3,-,-,TRBV9,TGTGCCAGCAGCGCCCAAGACGTCCCCGGCACAGATACGCAGTATTTT,CASSAQDVPGTDTQYF
TRBJ2-7,-,-,TRBV7-2,TGTGCCAGCAGCTCCGGACTTGCCTACGAGCAGTACTTC,CASSSGLAYEQYF
TRBJ2-1,-,TRBD1,TRBV30,TGTGCCTGGAGAGAGACAGGGGCAGCAGTCTACAATGAGCAGTTCTTC,CAWRETGAAVYNEQFF
TRBJ2-1,-,TRBD2,TRBV19,TGTGCCAGTAGTATCCCGGGACTAGCGGGGGGTTATGAGCAGTTCTTC,CASSIPGLAGGYEQFF
TRBJ2-2,-,-,TRBV6-6,TGTGCCAGCAGGGCGGGACACCCGATTAACACCGGGGAGCTGTTTTTT,CASRAGHPINTGELFF
TRBJ2-7,-,-,TRBV7-6,TGTGCCAGCAGCTTAGAGACAGGCTCCTCCTACGAGCAGTACTTC,CASSLETGSSYEQYF
TRBJ1-5,-,-,TRBV10-3,TGTGCCATCAGTGAGTCGAAGCAGCCCCAGCATTTT,CAISESKQPQHF
TRBJ2-2,-,TRBD2,TRBV5-1,TGCGCCAGCAGCCGTTGGGTTAGCGGGATGAGTGGGGAGCTGTTTTTT,CASSRWVSGMSGELFF
TRBJ1-2,-,-,TRBV19,TGTGCCAGTAGTATCGGACATAACTATGGCTACACCTTC,CASSIGHNYGYTF